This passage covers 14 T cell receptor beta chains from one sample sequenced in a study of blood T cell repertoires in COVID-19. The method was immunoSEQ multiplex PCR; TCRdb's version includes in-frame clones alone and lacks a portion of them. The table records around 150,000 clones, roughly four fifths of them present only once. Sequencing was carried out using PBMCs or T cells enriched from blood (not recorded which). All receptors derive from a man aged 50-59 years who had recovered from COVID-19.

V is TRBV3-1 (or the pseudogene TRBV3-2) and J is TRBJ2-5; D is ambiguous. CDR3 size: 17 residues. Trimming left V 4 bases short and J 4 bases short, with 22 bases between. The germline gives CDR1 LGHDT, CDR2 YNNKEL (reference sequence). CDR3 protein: CASSRLRTNADRETQYF. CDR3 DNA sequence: TGTGCCAGCAGCCGGCTCCGAACCAACGCGGATAGAGAGACCCAGTACTTC.

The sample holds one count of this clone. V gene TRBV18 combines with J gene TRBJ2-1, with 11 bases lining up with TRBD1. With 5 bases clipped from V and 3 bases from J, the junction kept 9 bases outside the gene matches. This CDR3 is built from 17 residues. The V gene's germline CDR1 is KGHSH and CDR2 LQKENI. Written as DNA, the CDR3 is TGTGCCAGCTCAGCCTCCGGGACAGGGGGATTCTACAATGAGCAGTTCTTC. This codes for CASSASGTGGFYNEQFF.

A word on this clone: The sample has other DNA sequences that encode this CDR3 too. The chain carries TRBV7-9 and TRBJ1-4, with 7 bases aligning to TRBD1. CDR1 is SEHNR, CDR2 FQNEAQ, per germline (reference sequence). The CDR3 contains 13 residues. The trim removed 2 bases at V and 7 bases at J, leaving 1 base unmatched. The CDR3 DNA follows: TGTGCCAGCAGCTTATCAGGGGGTGAAAAACTGTTTTTT. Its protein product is CASSLSGGEKLFF. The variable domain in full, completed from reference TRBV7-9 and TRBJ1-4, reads DTGVSQNPRHKITKRGQNVTFRCDPISEHNRLYWYRQTLGQGPEFLTYFQNEAQLEKSRLLSDRFSAERPKGSFSTLEIQRTEQGDSAMYLCASSLSGGEKLFFGSGTQLSVL.

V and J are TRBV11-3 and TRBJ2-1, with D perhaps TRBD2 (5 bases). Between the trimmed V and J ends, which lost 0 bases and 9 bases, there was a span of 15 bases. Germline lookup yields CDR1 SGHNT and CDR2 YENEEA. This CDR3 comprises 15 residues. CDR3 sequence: CASSLDARTGSEQFF. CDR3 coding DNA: TGTGCCAGCAGCTTAGATGCGCGGACGGGGAGTGAGCAGTTCTTC.

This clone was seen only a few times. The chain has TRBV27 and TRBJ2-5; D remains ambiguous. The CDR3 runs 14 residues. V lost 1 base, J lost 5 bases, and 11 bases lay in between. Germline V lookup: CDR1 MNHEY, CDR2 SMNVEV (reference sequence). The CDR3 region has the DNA TGTGCCAGCAGTTTATTGTCGAGTCCCGAGACCCAGTACTTC. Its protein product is CASSLLSSPETQYF.

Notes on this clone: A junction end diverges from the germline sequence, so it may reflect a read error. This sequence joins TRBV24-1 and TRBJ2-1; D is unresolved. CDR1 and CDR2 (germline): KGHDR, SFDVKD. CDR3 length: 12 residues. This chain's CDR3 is CATSDQSKELFF. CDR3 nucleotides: TGTGCCACCAGTGACCAAAGCAAGGAGCTGTTCTTC.

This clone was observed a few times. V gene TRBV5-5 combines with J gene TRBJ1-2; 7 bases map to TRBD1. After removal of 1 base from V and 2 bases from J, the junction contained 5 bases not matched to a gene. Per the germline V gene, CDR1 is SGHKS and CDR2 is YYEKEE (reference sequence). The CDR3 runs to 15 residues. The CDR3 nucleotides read TGTGCCAGCAGCTTGTCACAGGGGAGGAACTATGGCTACACCTTC. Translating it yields CASSLSQGRNYGYTF.

The chain's CDR3 is CASSLRTSGMGETQYF. The CDR3 DNA reads as TGTGCCAGCAGTTTAAGGACGAGCGGGATGGGTGAGACCCAGTACTTC. The J gene is TRBJ2-5, the V gene TRBV27; 7 bases align to TRBD2. This CDR3 region has 16 residues. The germline CDR1 and CDR2 sequences are MNHEY and SMNVEV (reference sequence). Trimming took 2 bases from V and 5 from J; bases not matched to a gene: 11.

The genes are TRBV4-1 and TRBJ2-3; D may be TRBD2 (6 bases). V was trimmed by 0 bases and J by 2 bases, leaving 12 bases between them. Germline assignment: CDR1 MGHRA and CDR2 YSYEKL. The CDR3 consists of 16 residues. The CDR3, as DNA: TGCGCCAGCAGCCAAGATAGAGGAGGGAACACAGATACGCAGTATTTT. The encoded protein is CASSQDRGGNTDTQYF.

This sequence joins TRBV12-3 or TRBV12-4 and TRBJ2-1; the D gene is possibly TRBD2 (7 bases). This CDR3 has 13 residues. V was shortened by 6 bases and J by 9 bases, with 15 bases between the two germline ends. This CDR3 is CASRQTSRGEQFF. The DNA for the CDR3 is TGTGCCAGCAGACAGACTAGCAGGGGTGAGCAGTTCTTC.

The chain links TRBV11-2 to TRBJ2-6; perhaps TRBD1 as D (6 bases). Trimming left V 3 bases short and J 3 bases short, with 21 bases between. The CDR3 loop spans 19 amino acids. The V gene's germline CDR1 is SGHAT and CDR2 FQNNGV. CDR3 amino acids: CASSLRGRGSSDGANVLTF. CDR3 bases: TGTGCCAGCAGCTTGAGGGGCAGGGGATCTTCGGATGGGGCCAACGTCCTGACTTTC. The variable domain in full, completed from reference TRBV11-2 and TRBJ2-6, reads EAGVAQSPRYKIIEKRQSVAFWCNPISGHATLYWYQQILGQGPKLLIQFQNNGVVDDSQLPKDRFSAERLKGVDSTLKIQPAKLEDSAVYLCASSLRGRGSSDGANVLTFGAGSRLTVL.

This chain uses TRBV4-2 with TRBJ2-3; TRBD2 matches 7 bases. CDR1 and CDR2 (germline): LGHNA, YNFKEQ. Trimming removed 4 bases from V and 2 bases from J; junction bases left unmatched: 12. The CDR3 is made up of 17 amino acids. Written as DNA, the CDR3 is TGTGCCAGCAGCCTGAGGAAGCGGGGAAGCGCCACAGATACGCAGTATTTT. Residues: CASSLRKRGSATDTQYF.

As DNA, the CDR3 is TGTGCCAGCAGCAACCCGGGACAGTACCTTGAGACCCAGTACTTC. Encoded protein: CASSNPGQYLETQYF. This chain connects TRBV5-4 to TRBJ2-5; 7 nucleotides match TRBD1. The germline CDR1 and CDR2 sequences are SGHNT and YYREEE (reference sequence). V shed 4 bases and J 5 bases; nucleotides not matched to a gene: 11. There are 15 residues in the CDR3.

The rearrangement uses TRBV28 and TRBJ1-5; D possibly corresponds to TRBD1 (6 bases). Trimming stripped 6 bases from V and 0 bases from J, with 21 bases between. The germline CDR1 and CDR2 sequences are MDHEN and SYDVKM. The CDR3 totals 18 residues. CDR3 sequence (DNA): TGTGCCAGCAGGCGCGCCCGGGGGGGCGGCTATAGCAATCAGCCCCAGCATTTT. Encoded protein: CASRRARGGGYSNQPQHF. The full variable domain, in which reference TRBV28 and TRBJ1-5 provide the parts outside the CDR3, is DVKVTQSSRYLVKRTGEKVFLECVQDMDHENMFWYRQDPGLGLRLIYFSYDVKMKEKGDIPEGYSVSREKKERFSLILESASTNQTSMYLCASRRARGGGYSNQPQHFGDGTRLSIL.